Listed here are 8 T cell receptor beta chains from one sample, sequenced in a study of T cell changes during pregnancy in multiple sclerosis. Libraries were prepared by immunoSEQ multiplex PCR; TCRdb keeps only in-frame clonotypes and omits some of them. The sample has roughly 100,000 clones; 85% to 95% are singletons. The sample here was peripheral blood, taken after pregnancy. All receptors come from a female donor with multiple sclerosis, enrolled in a pregnancy study.

The J gene is TRBJ2-3, the V gene TRBV20-1; a possible D gene is TRBD1 (5 bases). This CDR3 region has 11 residues. Germline CDR1 and CDR2: DFQATT and SNEGSKA (reference sequence). CDR3 sequence reads: CSEQGTDTQYF. The DNA of the CDR3 is TGCAGCGAACAGGGCACAGATACGCAGTATTTT.

The genes are TRBV19 and TRBJ2-2; D uncertain. The V and J ends lost 3 bases and 1 base respectively, with 6 bases between them. CDR1 LNHDA and CDR2 SQIVND come from the germline V gene (reference sequence). The CDR3 extends over 14 amino acids. CDR3 residues: CASSIRLNTGELFF. The CDR3 DNA reads as TGTGCCAGTAGTATCCGACTGAACACCGGGGAGCTGTTTTTT.

This chain joins TRBV30 and TRBJ1-2; 7 positions agree with TRBD1. The CDR3 runs 13 residues. V trimming: 3 bases; J trimming: 5 bases; junction bases outside the gene matches: 6. Germline V CDR1 and CDR2: GTSNPN, SVGIG (reference sequence). The CDR3 DNA follows: TGTGCCTGGAGAGGGGACAGCGAGTATGGCTACACCTTC. This codes for CAWRGDSEYGYTF.

The chain employs TRBV10-3 and TRBJ2-7; 9 bases line up with TRBD1. This CDR3 is built from 16 residues. The trim removed 2 bases at V and 3 bases at J, leaving 8 bases unmatched. Germline-derived CDR1 and CDR2 are ENHRY and SYGVKD. CDR3 region: CAISEAQGATGYEQYF. The CDR3 DNA sequence: TGTGCCATCAGTGAGGCACAGGGGGCGACGGGCTACGAGCAGTACTTC.

The genes are TRBV10-3 and TRBJ1-1; D is undetermined. Germline CDR1 and CDR2: ENHRY and SYGVKD. This CDR3 has 12 amino acids. Trimming cost V 6 bases and J 6 bases, with 11 bases left between them. The CDR3 spells CAIRAEASEAFF. The CDR3 bases are TGTGCCATCAGGGCCGAGGCCTCTGAAGCTTTCTTT.

DNA for the CDR3: TGTGCCAGCAGTCCCTGGACAGGGGTATACGAGCAGTACTTC. It encodes CASSPWTGVYEQYF. The chain joins TRBV28 to TRBJ2-7; 9 bases match TRBD1. V was pared by 5 bases and J by 4 bases, with 6 bases of the junction left unmatched. CDR1 is MDHEN, CDR2 SYDVKM, per germline. This CDR3 comprises 14 residues.

This chain links TRBV19 with TRBJ1-4; D is unresolved. CDR3 size: 14 residues. CDR1 is LNHDA, CDR2 SQIVND, per germline (reference sequence). Trimming took off 8 bases at V and 0 bases at J, with 10 bases between the two ends. DNA for the CDR3: TGTGCCAGTTCGCTAGCTGCAACTAATGAAAAACTGTTTTTT. This codes for CASSLAATNEKLFF.

The chain combines TRBV5-1 with TRBJ2-2; 10 bases fit TRBD2. Germline lookup yields CDR1 SGHRS and CDR2 YFSETQ. With 4 bases clipped from V and 0 bases from J, the junction kept 6 bases outside the gene matches. The CDR3 contains 17 residues. This chain's CDR3 is CASSPLAGATNTGELFF. The DNA for the CDR3 is TGCGCCAGCAGCCCGCTAGCGGGGGCCACGAACACCGGGGAGCTGTTTTTT.